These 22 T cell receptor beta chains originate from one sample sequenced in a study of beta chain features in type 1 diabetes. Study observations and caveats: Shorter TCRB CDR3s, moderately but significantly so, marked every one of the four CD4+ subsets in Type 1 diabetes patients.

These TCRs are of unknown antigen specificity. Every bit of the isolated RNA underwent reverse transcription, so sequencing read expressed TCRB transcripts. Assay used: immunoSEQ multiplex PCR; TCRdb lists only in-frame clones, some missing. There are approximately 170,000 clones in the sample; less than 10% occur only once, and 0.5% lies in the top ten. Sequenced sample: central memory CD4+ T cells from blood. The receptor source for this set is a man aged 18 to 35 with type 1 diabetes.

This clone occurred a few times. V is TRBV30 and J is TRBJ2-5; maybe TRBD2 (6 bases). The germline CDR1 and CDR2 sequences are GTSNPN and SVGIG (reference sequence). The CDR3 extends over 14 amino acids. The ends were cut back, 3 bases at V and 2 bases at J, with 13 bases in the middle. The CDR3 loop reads CAWSHGGPQETQYF. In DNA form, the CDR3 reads TGTGCCTGGAGCCACGGGGGTCCTCAAGAGACCCAGTACTTC.

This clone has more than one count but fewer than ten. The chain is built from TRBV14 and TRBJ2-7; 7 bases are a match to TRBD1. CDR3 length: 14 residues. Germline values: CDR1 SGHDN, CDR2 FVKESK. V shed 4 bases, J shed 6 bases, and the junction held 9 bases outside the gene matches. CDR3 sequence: CASSPRTGRAEQYF. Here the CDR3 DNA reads TGTGCCAGCAGCCCGCGGACAGGTAGGGCCGAGCAGTACTTC.

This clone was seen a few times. The CDR3 sequence is CASSSVAGGTGGYTF. Here the CDR3 DNA reads TGTGCCAGCAGTTCCGTAGCGGGGGGCACGGGTGGCTACACCTTC. This chain joins TRBV28 and TRBJ1-2; tentative D call: TRBD1 (6 bases). From germline, CDR1 is MDHEN and CDR2 SYDVKM. The CDR3 length is 15 residues. The ends were cut back, 4 bases at V and 7 bases at J, with 19 bases in the middle.

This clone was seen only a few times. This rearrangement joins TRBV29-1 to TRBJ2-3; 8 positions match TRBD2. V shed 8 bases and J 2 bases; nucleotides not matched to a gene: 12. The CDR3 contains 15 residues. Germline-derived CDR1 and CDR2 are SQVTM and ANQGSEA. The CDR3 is CSSWSGGGITDTQYF. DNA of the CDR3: TGCAGCTCTTGGAGCGGGGGTGGGATCACAGATACGCAGTATTTT.

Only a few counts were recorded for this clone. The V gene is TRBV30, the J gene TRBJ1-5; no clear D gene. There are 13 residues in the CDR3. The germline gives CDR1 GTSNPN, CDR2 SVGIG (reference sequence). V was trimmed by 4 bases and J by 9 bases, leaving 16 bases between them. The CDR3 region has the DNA TGTGCCTGGACGGACGGGGATGGAAGGCCCCAGCATTTT. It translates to CAWTDGDGRPQHF.

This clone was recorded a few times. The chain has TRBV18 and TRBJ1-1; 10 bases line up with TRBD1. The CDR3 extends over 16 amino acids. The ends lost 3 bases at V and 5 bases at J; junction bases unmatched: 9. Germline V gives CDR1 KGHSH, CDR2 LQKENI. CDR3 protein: CASSPPDRGFKTEAFF. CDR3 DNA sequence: TGTGCCAGCTCACCTCCGGACAGGGGGTTTAAAACTGAAGCTTTCTTT.

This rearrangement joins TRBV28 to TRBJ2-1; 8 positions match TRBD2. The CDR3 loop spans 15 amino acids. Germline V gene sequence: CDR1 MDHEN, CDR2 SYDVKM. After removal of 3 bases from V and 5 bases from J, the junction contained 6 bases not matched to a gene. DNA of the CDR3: TGTGCCAGCAGTTTTTTAGGGCGGGGGGACAATGAGCAGTTCTTC. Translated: CASSFLGRGDNEQFF.

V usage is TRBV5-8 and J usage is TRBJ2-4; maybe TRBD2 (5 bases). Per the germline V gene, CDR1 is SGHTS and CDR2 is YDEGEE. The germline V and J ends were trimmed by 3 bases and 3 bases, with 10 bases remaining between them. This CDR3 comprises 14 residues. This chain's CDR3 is CASSYGDVKNIQYF. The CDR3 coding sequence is TGTGCCAGCAGCTACGGGGATGTCAAAAACATTCAGTACTTC.

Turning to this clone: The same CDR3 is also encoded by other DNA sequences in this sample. The CDR3 sequence: CASTQGGETQYF. The CDR3 coding sequence is TGTGCCAGCACCCAGGGGGGAGAGACCCAGTACTTC. The chain combines TRBV2 with TRBJ2-5, with a tentative D call TRBD1 (7 bases). The V and J ends lost 7 bases and 4 bases respectively, with 10 bases between them. CDR1 is SNHLY and CDR2 is FYNNEI in the germline V gene. The CDR3 spans 12 residues.

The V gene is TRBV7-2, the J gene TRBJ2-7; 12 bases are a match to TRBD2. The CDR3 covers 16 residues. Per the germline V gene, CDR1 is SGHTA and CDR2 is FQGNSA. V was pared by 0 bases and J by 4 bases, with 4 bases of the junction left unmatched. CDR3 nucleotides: TGTGCCAGCAGCTTAGCCGCTAGCGGGAGGGAATACGAGCAGTACTTC. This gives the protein CASSLAASGREYEQYF. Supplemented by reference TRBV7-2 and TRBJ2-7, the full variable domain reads GAGVSQSPSNKVTEKGKDVELRCDPISGHTALYWYRQSLGQGLEFLIYFQGNSAPDKSGLPSDRFSAERTGGSVSTLTIQRTQQEDSAVYLCASSLAASGREYEQYFGPGTRLTVT.

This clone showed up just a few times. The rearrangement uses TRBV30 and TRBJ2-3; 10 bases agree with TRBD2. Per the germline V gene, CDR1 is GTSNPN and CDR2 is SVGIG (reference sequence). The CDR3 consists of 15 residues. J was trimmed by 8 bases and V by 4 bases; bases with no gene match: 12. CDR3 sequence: CAWNWASGGQGTQYF. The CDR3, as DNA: TGTGCCTGGAATTGGGCTAGCGGGGGTCAAGGTACGCAGTATTTT.

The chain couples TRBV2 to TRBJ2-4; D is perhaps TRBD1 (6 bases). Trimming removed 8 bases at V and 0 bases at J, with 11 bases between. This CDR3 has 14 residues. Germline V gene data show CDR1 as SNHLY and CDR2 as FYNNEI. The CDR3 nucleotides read TGTGCCAGCTCCAGGGGCGCAGCCAAAAACATTCAGTACTTC. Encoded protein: CASSRGAAKNIQYF.

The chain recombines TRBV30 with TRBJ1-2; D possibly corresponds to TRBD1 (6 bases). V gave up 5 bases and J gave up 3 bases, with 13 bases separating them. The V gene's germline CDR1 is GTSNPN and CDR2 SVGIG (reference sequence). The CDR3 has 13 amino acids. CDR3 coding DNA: TGTGCCTGGGGAACCCAGGGGTACTATGGCTACACCTTC. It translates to CAWGTQGYYGYTF.

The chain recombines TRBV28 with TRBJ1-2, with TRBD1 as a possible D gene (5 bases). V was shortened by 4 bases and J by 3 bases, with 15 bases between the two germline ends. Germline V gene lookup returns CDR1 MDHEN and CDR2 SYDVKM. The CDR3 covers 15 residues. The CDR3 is CASSSTGSQHYGYTF. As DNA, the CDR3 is TGTGCCAGCAGTTCAACAGGATCCCAGCACTATGGCTACACCTTC.

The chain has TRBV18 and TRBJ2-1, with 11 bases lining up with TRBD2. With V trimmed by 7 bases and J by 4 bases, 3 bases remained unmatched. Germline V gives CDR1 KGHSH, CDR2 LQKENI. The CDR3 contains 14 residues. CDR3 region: CASLAGGLYNEQFF. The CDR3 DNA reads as TGTGCCAGCTTAGCGGGAGGGCTATACAATGAGCAGTTCTTC.

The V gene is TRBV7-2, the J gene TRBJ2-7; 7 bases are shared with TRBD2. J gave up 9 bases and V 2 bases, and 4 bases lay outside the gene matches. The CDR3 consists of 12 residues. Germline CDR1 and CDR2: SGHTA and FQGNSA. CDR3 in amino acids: CASSLRLAGQYF. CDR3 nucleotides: TGTGCCAGCAGCTTAAGACTAGCTGGGCAGTACTTC.

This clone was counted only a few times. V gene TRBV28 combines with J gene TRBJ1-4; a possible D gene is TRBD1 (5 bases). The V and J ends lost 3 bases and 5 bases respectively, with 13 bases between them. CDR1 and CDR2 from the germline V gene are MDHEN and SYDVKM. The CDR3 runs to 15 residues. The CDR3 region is CASSFLRPGNEKLFF. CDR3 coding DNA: TGTGCCAGCAGTTTCCTTCGGCCAGGGAATGAAAAACTGTTTTTT.

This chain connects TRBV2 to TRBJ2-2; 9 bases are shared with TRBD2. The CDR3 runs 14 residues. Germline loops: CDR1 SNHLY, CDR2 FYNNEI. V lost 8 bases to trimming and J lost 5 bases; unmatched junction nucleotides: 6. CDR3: CASREGLATGELFF. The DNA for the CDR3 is TGTGCCAGCCGAGAGGGACTAGCAACCGGGGAGCTGTTTTTT.

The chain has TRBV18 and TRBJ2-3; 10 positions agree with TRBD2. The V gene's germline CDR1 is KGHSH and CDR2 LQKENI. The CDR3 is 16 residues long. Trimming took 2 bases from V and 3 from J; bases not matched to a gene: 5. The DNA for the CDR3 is TGTGCCAGCTCACCAGGAGCGGGGGGGCCGACAGATACGCAGTATTTT. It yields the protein CASSPGAGGPTDTQYF. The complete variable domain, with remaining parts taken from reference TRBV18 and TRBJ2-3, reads NAGVMQNPRHLVRRRGQEARLRCSPMKGHSHVYWYRQLPEEGLKFMVYLQKENIIDESGMPKERFSAEFPKEGPSILRIQQVVRGDSAAYFCASSPGAGGPTDTQYFGPGTRLTVL.

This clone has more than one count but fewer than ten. This chain's CDR3 is CASSITGGAPEAFF. The CDR3 region has the DNA TGTGCCAGCAGCATTACAGGGGGCGCCCCTGAAGCTTTCTTT. The chain uses TRBV7-2 and TRBJ1-1; 9 bases agree with TRBD1. The germline gives CDR1 SGHTA, CDR2 FQGNSA. CDR3 length: 14 residues. The V gene end was trimmed by 5 bases and the J gene end by 6 bases; junction bases not matched to a gene: 7. Variable domain in full (rest from reference TRBV7-2 and TRBJ1-1): GAGVSQSPSNKVTEKGKDVELRCDPISGHTALYWYRQSLGQGLEFLIYFQGNSAPDKSGLPSDRFSAERTGGSVSTLTIQRTQQEDSAVYLCASSITGGAPEAFFGQGTRLTVV.

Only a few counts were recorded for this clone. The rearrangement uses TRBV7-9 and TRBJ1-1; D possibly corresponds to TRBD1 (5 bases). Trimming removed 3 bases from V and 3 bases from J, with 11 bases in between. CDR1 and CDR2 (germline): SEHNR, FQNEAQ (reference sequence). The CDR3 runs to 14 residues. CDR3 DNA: TGTGCCAGCAGCTTTGAGCGGGGGTACACTGAAGCTTTCTTT. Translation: CASSFERGYTEAFF. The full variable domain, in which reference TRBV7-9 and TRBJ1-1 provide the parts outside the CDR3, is DTGVSQNPRHKITKRGQNVTFRCDPISEHNRLYWYRQTLGQGPEFLTYFQNEAQLEKSRLLSDRFSAERPKGSFSTLEIQRTEQGDSAMYLCASSFERGYTEAFFGQGTRLTVV.

The DNA of the CDR3 is TGTGCCAGCAGCCACTTAGATCGGGACAGCTCCCAAGACTCTGGAAACACCATATATTTT. Translating it yields CASSHLDRDSSQDSGNTIYF. V usage is TRBV28 and J usage is TRBJ1-3; 7 nucleotides agree with TRBD1. The CDR3 has 20 residues. After removal of 6 bases from V and 0 bases from J, the junction contained 20 bases not matched to a gene. CDR1 and CDR2 (germline): MDHEN, SYDVKM.